This entry describes one T cell receptor (beta chain). No antigen is known for it. The data are from a study of T cell responses to AZD1222 COVID-19 vaccine. Notes on the study in general: Nearly half of the spike-specific TCRs reportedly recognize variant regions that carry no mutations.

Libraries were prepared by immunoSEQ multiplex PCR; TCRdb keeps only in-frame clonotypes and omits some of them. The sample yields about 150,000 clones, around 86% seen once. Trimming shortened V by 4 bases and J by 6 bases, and 8 bases separated the two germline ends. Germline V gene data show CDR1 as SGDLS and CDR2 as YYNGEE. This CDR3 spans 11 amino acids. The TCR sequence derives from an adult who received the AZD1222 COVID-19 vaccine. Sample: peripheral blood, taken 28 days after the second AZD1222 dose. The chain carries TRBV9 and TRBJ2-7, with D unresolved. The CDR3 nucleotides read TGTGCCAGCAGCCCTTTATTCGAGCAGTACTTC. This gives the protein CASSPLFEQYF. Using reference TRBV9 and TRBJ2-7 for the parts outside the CDR3, the full variable domain is DSGVTQTPKHLITATGQRVTLRCSPRSGDLSVYWYQQSLDQGLQFLIQYYNGEERAKGNILERFSAQQFPDLHSELNLSSLELGDSALYFCASSPLFEQYFGPGTRLTVT.